What follows are 27 T cell receptor beta chains derived from one specimen sequenced in a study of T cell clusters in autoimmune cytopenias. Multiplex touch-down PCR amplified TRB using TRB-A and TRB-B pools in one tube. TCRdb reprocessed the multiplex PCR reads, with one entry per CDR3 protein and no DNA. The sample's table shows over 500 distinct CDR3 sequences. Each sample's input was 250 ng genomic DNA, some 34,000 genome equivalents. The same sample was also used in a study of T cell repertoires in aging, cancer and after chemotherapy.

The sample consisted of peripheral blood. These receptors came from a human donor with chronic lymphocytic leukemia.

This sequence joins TRBV4-1 and TRBJ2-1; checking the TCRdb D call of TRBD2 is not possible without DNA. Germline CDR1 is MGHRA and CDR2 is YSYEKL. The CDR3 spans 12 residues. The CDR3 loop reads CASSSSGLAEFF.

This clonotype counts as large by frequency. The chain links TRBV18 to TRBJ2-1. CDR1 is KGHSH and CDR2 is LQKENI in the germline V gene. The CDR3 is 15 residues long. Here the CDR3 reads CASSRTSTSYNEQFF.

This clonotype counts as large by frequency. V gene TRBV6-1 combines with J gene TRBJ1-1; TCRdb selects TRBD1, and the lack of DNA leaves this call unchecked. The CDR3 is 11 amino acids. Germline V lookup: CDR1 MNHNS, CDR2 SASEGT. CDR3 sequence: CATLGPGGAFF.

This chain links TRBV14 with TRBJ2-1; TCRdb reports TRBD2, a call that lacks DNA to check it against. Germline V gives CDR1 SGHDN, CDR2 FVKESK. This CDR3 is 18 amino acids long. CDR3 sequence: CASSPKSSGRPSYNEQFF.

This clonotype is deemed large (0.1 to 1%) by its frequency. V usage is TRBV7-6 and J usage is TRBJ1-2; TCRdb's D call of TRBD1 is untestable without DNA. The germline gives CDR1 SGHVS, CDR2 FNYEAQ. The CDR3 covers 16 residues. This CDR3 is CASSLGTGDSAYGYTF.

V gene TRBV14 combines with J gene TRBJ1-1. The germline CDR1 and CDR2 sequences are SGHDN and FVKESK. CDR3 size: 11 residues. The CDR3 is CASSQGREAFF.

The gene calls are TRBV29-1 and TRBJ1-1; as DNA is missing, the TRBD1 call by TCRdb cannot be tested. The CDR3 runs 14 residues. Per germline, CDR1 SQVTM and CDR2 ANQGSEA. The CDR3 spells CSVEVGGVNTEAFF.

This clonotype counts as large by frequency. V is TRBV5-4 and J is TRBJ2-3; TCRdb calls TRBD2, which cannot be checked without DNA. The CDR3 is 16 amino acids. CDR1 and CDR2 (germline): SGHNT, YYREEE (reference sequence). CDR3 protein: CASSPPAGGTTDTQYF.

This clonotype is labeled large based on frequency. The chain joins TRBV7-2 to TRBJ1-3. The CDR3 totals 12 residues. The germline gives CDR1 SGHTA, CDR2 FQGNSA. The CDR3 loop is CASSTERNTIYF.

This clonotype ranks as medium-sized in terms of frequency. The chain is built from TRBV4-3 and TRBJ1-4; TCRdb's assignment of TRBD1 cannot be checked, as there is no DNA. The CDR3 is made up of 18 amino acids. The germline V gene encodes CDR1 LGHNA and CDR2 YSLEER. CDR3 amino acids: CASSHHTGGDSLNEKLFF.

By frequency, this clonotype is medium-sized. V usage is TRBV6-6 and J usage is TRBJ2-5. There are 12 residues in the CDR3. Germline lookup yields CDR1 MNHNY and CDR2 SVGAGI (reference sequence). The CDR3 sequence: CATKALGETQYF.

CDR3: CSAVRQDITDTQYF. The V gene is TRBV20-1, the J gene TRBJ2-3; TCRdb reports TRBD1, a call that lacks DNA to check it against. In germline, CDR1 is DFQATT, CDR2 SNEGSKA (reference sequence). The CDR3 loop spans 14 amino acids.

J is TRBJ2-1 and V is TRBV9; the TRBD2 assignment by TCRdb is unverifiable without DNA. The germline V gene encodes CDR1 SGDLS and CDR2 YYNGEE. The CDR3 runs 16 residues. The chain's CDR3 is CASSVGPSGGHNEQFF. The full variable domain, its missing parts supplied by reference TRBV9 and TRBJ2-1, is DSGVTQTPKHLITATGQRVTLRCSPRSGDLSVYWYQQSLDQGLQFLIQYYNGEERAKGNILERFSAQQFPDLHSELNLSSLELGDSALYFCASSVGPSGGHNEQFFGPGTRLTVL.

This clonotype is called large based on its frequency. This chain links TRBV5-5 with TRBJ1-2. This CDR3 contains 17 residues. The V gene's germline CDR1 is SGHKS and CDR2 YYEKEE (reference sequence). The CDR3 here is CASSLVARGLANYGYTF.

CDR3: CASGGGPGVETQYF. The genes are TRBV11-1 and TRBJ2-5; absent DNA, TCRdb's TRBD1 call cannot be checked. The CDR3 has 14 amino acids. Looked up from germline, CDR1 is SGHAT and CDR2 is FQDESV (reference sequence). The variable domain in full, with the rest retrieved from reference TRBV11-1 and TRBJ2-5, is EAEVAQSPRYKITEKSQAVAFWCDPISGHATLYWYRQILGQGPELLVQFQDESVVDDSQLPKDRFSAERLKGVDSTLKIQPAELGDSAMYLCASGGGPGVETQYFGPGTRLLVL.

By frequency, this clonotype registers medium-sized. This chain joins TRBV27 and TRBJ1-1; TCRdb picks TRBD1, but there is no DNA to check that call. This CDR3 contains 14 residues. Germline values: CDR1 MNHEY, CDR2 SMNVEV (reference sequence). CDR3 sequence: CASSGQGGFTEAFF.

This clonotype is identified as large from frequency. This rearrangement joins TRBV6-1 to TRBJ2-3. The germline V gene has CDR1 MNHNS and CDR2 SASEGT. The CDR3 has 17 amino acids. The CDR3 region is CASSEEVRGLGTDTQYF.

This chain links TRBV11-1 with TRBJ2-3; the TCRdb D gene call, TRBD2, has no DNA to confirm it. CDR1 SGHAT and CDR2 FQDESV come from the germline V gene (reference sequence). This CDR3 region has 12 residues. The CDR3 region is CASRGGGVLQYF. Drawing the rest from reference TRBV11-1 and TRBJ2-3, the complete variable domain is EAEVAQSPRYKITEKSQAVAFWCDPISGHATLYWYRQILGQGPELLVQFQDESVVDDSQLPKDRFSAERLKGVDSTLKIQPAELGDSAMYLCASRGGGVLQYFGPGTRLTVL.

This clonotype registers medium-sized (0.01 to 0.1%) by frequency. This rearrangement joins TRBV5-1 to TRBJ2-6. CDR3 length: 16 residues. From germline, CDR1 is SGHRS and CDR2 YFSETQ. CDR3 loop: CASTDRGSSGANVLTF.

This clonotype is classed as medium-sized by frequency. The J gene is TRBJ1-4, the V gene TRBV20-1. CDR1 DFQATT and CDR2 SNEGSKA come from the germline V gene (reference sequence). The CDR3 contains 15 residues. CDR3 in amino acids: CSAYGHMGIGEKLFF.

Its frequency marks this clonotype as medium-sized (0.01 to 0.1%). J is TRBJ1-1 and V is TRBV7-9; without DNA, the TCRdb call of TRBD1 cannot be checked. The V gene's germline CDR1 is SEHNR and CDR2 FQNEAQ (reference sequence). The CDR3 has 13 residues. The CDR3 loop reads CASSLAGEREAFF.

This clonotype is classed as large by frequency. V usage is TRBV5-6 and J usage is TRBJ2-7; absent DNA, TCRdb's TRBD1 call cannot be checked. The length of the CDR3 is 12 residues. Germline assignment: CDR1 SGHDT and CDR2 YYEEEE. This CDR3 reads CASSFVRDEQYF.

The CDR3 sequence is CASSQGILLWWAAQRSGYTF. The chain links TRBV4-2 to TRBJ1-2. The length of the CDR3 is 20 residues. Germline-derived CDR1 and CDR2 are LGHNA and YNFKEQ.

This clonotype registers large by frequency. The chain employs TRBV6-2 or TRBV6-3 and TRBJ1-5. Germline values: CDR1 MNHEY, CDR2 SVGEGT. There are 19 residues in the CDR3. This CDR3 is CASSYSSVYSQWGNQPQHF.

The gene calls are TRBV6-1 and TRBJ2-2; the TCRdb D gene call, TRBD2, has no DNA to confirm it. Germline CDR1 is MNHNS and CDR2 is SASEGT. This CDR3 spans 15 amino acids. CDR3 loop: CASMKGLAGAGELFF.

This clonotype is called medium-sized based on its frequency. V is TRBV5-4 and J is TRBJ1-1; TCRdb's D call of TRBD1 is untestable without DNA. Germline V gene sequence: CDR1 SGHNT, CDR2 YYREEE (reference sequence). This CDR3 spans 15 amino acids. The CDR3 is CASSPGTTTAYEAFF.

Measured by frequency, this clonotype is large. The gene calls are TRBV6-5 and TRBJ2-1; without DNA, the TCRdb call of TRBD2 cannot be checked. CDR1 and CDR2 from the germline V gene are MNHEY and SVGAGI. The CDR3 sequence is 15 residues long. The CDR3 sequence: CASSAPGLVYNEQFF.